This is a list of T cell receptor beta chains from one sample in a study of T cells in Graves' hyperthyroidism and ophthalmopathy. In TCRdb, the multiplex PCR reads were re-called with MiXCR into one record per CDR3 protein. The repertoire holds 250,000 to 300,000 distinct CDR3 sequences, with around 15% as singletons. Sequencing used blood. These receptors were collected from a woman between 50 and 59 years old with Graves' hyperthyroidism that later progressed to Graves' ophthalmopathy. The CDR3 runs from the conserved cysteine through the conserved F or W. The D gene is left open where the match is weak. Clone size is stated in some rows and not others, as once, few, many or a class when expanded.

CDR3aa	CDR3nt	v_gene	abundance	d_gene	j_gene
CSVSVGAGGETQYF	TGCAGCGTCTCCGTGGGGGCGGGTGGAGAGACCCAGTACTTC	TRBV29-1	many	-	TRBJ2-5
CAISEGEADTQYF	TGTGCCATCAGTGAGGGGGAGGCGGATACGCAGTATTTT	TRBV10-3	many	-	TRBJ2-3
CASRPDSGQPQHF	TGTGCCAGTAGACCTGACAGTGGGCAGCCCCAGCATTTT	TRBV19	few	-	TRBJ1-5
CASTLAASYNEQFF	TGTGCCAGCACTTTAGCGGCCTCCTACAATGAGCAGTTCTTC	TRBV28	many	-	TRBJ2-1
CASSPDRERFTEAFF	TGTGCCAGCAGCCCAGACAGGGAGAGGTTTACTGAAGCTTTCTTT	TRBV7-2	many	TRBD1	TRBJ1-1
CASSYTGAGGEQFF	TGTGCCAGCAGTTACACGGGGGCGGGTGGTGAGCAGTTCTTC	TRBV6-2/TRBV6-3	many	-	TRBJ2-1
CASSRRNSPLHF	TGTGCCAGCAGCAGGCGGAATTCACCCCTCCACTTT	TRBV28	many	-	TRBJ1-6
CASSYGLARDEQFF	TGTGCCAGCAGCTACGGACTAGCGAGGGATGAGCAGTTCTTC	TRBV11-2	few	TRBD2	TRBJ2-1
CASSRDSGRDTDTQYF	TGTGCCAGCAGCCGAGATAGCGGGAGGGACACAGATACGCAGTATTTT	TRBV7-9	many	TRBD2	TRBJ2-3
CASSLPGASNQPQHF	TGTGCCAGCAGTTTACCGGGGGCTAGCAATCAGCCCCAGCATTTT	TRBV28	many	-	TRBJ1-5
CSVRDTGTEAFF	TGCAGCGTTAGGGACACGGGGACTGAAGCTTTCTTT	TRBV29-1	many	-	TRBJ1-1
CSVDSGLAAGELFF	TGCAGCGTAGACTCGGGACTAGCGGCCGGGGAGCTGTTTTTT	TRBV29-1	-	TRBD2	TRBJ2-2
CASSSRTATTPDTQYF	TGTGCCAGCAGTTCCCGGACAGCTACGACGCCCGATACGCAGTATTTT	TRBV6-1	few	-	TRBJ2-3
CASSLWTEGLEQYF	TGTGCCAGCAGCTTATGGACCGAAGGTCTCGAGCAGTACTTC	TRBV7-9	many	-	TRBJ2-7
CASSEVVGADSPLHF	TGTGCCAGCAGTGAAGTTGTGGGAGCAGATTCACCCCTCCACTTT	TRBV2	-	-	TRBJ1-6
CASSWWIKQETQYF	TGTGCCAGCAGTTGGTGGATCAAACAAGAGACCCAGTACTTC	TRBV28	many	-	TRBJ2-5
CASSDSGNPKDEQFF	TGTGCCAGCAGTGACAGCGGGAACCCTAAAGATGAGCAGTTCTTC	TRBV28	many	TRBD2	TRBJ2-1
CASRSRGGDTEAFF	TGTGCCAGTAGATCACGAGGGGGCGACACTGAAGCTTTCTTT	TRBV19	many	TRBD1	TRBJ1-1
CASSSTGGFDEQYF	TGTGCCAGCAGCTCAACAGGGGGTTTCGACGAGCAGTACTTC	TRBV5-6	-	TRBD1	TRBJ2-7
CASSLTGTDPYNEQFF	TGTGCCAGCAGCTTAACCGGGACAGACCCTTACAATGAGCAGTTCTTC	TRBV11-1	many	TRBD1	TRBJ2-1
CASSFMHGYTF	TGTGCCAGCAGTTTTATGCATGGCTACACCTTC	TRBV28	many	-	TRBJ1-2
CASSSQAQGASGNTIYF	TGTGCCAGCAGCTCTCAAGCGCAGGGTGCATCTGGAAACACCATATATTTT	TRBV7-6	-	-	TRBJ1-3
CASSVGWFGNQPQHF	TGTGCCAGCAGCGTGGGTTGGTTCGGCAATCAGCCCCAGCATTTT	TRBV5-5	-	-	TRBJ1-5
CASSLSQTSITRQETQYF	TGTGCCAGCAGCTTAAGCCAGACTAGTATAACCCGACAAGAGACCCAGTACTTC	TRBV13	-	-	TRBJ2-5
CASSFGQGADNEQFF	TGTGCCAGCAGTTTCGGGCAGGGGGCCGACAATGAGCAGTTCTTC	TRBV28	many	TRBD1	TRBJ2-1
CASSQGMDFTDTQYF	TGTGCCAGCAGCCAAGGGATGGACTTCACAGATACGCAGTATTTT	TRBV4-2	-	-	TRBJ2-3
CSASPWGGYGYTF	TGCAGTGCTAGCCCCTGGGGAGGCTATGGCTACACCTTC	TRBV20-1	many	-	TRBJ1-2
CASSQGTDNYGYTF	TGTGCCAGCAGCCAAGGGACAGATAACTATGGCTACACCTTC	TRBV27	few	TRBD1	TRBJ1-2
CSGWTGRVRETQYF	TGCAGCGGCTGGACAGGTCGAGTCAGGGAGACCCAGTACTTC	TRBV29-1	many	TRBD1	TRBJ2-5
CASSFDGRDTEAFF	TGTGCCAGCAGCTTCGATGGGCGAGACACTGAAGCTTTCTTT	TRBV11-3	many	-	TRBJ1-1
CASSSLSGGYNEQFF	TGTGCCAGCAGCTCCCTTAGCGGGGGCTACAATGAGCAGTTCTTC	TRBV7-2	many	TRBD2	TRBJ2-1
CAISESTGGPGEQYF	TGTGCCATCAGTGAGTCAACGGGAGGGCCGGGCGAGCAGTACTTC	TRBV10-3	many	TRBD2	TRBJ2-7
CASSKGLLGEQYF	TGTGCCAGTAGTAAGGGACTCCTGGGCGAGCAGTACTTC	TRBV19	many	-	TRBJ2-7